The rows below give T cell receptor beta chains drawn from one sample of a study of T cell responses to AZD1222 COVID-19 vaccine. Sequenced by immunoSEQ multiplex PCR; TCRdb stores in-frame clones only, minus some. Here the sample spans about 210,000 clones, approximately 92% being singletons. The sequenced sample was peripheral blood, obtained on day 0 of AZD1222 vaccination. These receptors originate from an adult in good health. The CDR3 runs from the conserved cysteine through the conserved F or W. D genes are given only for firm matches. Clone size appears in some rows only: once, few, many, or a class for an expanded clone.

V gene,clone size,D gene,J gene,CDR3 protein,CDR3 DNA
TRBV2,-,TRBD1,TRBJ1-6,CANRWTNRGTNSPLHF,TGTGCCAACCGTTGGACTAACAGGGGGACCAATTCACCCCTCCACTTT
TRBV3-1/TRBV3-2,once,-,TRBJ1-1,CASSQGTVEAFF,TGTGCCAGCAGCCAAGGGACAGTTGAAGCTTTCTTT
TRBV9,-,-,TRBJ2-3,CASSVGGRTDTQYF,TGTGCCAGCAGCGTCGGGGGGCGCACAGATACGCAGTATTTT
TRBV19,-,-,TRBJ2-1,CASSAYLSTTYNEQFF,TGTGCCAGTAGTGCTTACCTTTCTACAACCTACAATGAGCAGTTCTTC
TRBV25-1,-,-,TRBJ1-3,CASSPRGGSGNTIYF,TGTGCCAGCAGCCCCCGGGGGGGGTCTGGAAACACCATATATTTT
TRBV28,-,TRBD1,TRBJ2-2,CASSAGGDLHRELFF,TGTGCCAGCAGCGCAGGGGGAGACCTACACCGGGAGCTGTTTTTT
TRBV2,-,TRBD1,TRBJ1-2,CASRATGSYGYTF,TGTGCCAGCAGGGCGACAGGGTCTTATGGCTACACCTTC
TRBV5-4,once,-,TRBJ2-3,CASSPYYGTQYF,TGTGCCAGCAGCCCCTATTATGGTACGCAGTATTTT
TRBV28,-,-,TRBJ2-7,CASRRDVEQYF,TGTGCCAGCAGACGGGACGTCGAGCAGTACTTC
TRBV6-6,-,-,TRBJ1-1,CASRGLNPSAEAFF,TGTGCCAGCAGAGGCCTCAACCCCAGCGCTGAAGCTTTCTTT
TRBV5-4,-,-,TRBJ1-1,CASSQGRTGTEAFF,TGTGCCAGCAGCCAGGGACGGACGGGAACTGAAGCTTTCTTT
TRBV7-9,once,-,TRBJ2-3,CASSLNSYSTDTQYF,TGTGCCAGCAGCTTGAACTCTTATAGCACAGATACGCAGTATTTT
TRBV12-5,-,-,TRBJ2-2,CASGLGDWESGELFF,TGTGCTAGTGGTTTGGGGGACTGGGAATCCGGGGAGCTGTTTTTT
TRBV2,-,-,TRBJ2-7,CASSEWGRGREQYF,TGTGCCAGCAGTGAATGGGGCAGGGGCCGCGAGCAGTACTTC
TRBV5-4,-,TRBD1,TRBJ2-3,CASSWGQGTDTQYF,TGTGCCAGCAGCTGGGGACAGGGCACAGATACGCAGTATTTT
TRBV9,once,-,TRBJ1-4,CASSPGGRLEKLFF,TGTGCCAGCAGCCCCGGTGGGCGTCTCGAAAAACTGTTTTTT
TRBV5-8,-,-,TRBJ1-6,CASSLSYNSPLHF,TGTGCCAGCAGCTTGTCCTATAATTCACCCCTCCACTTT
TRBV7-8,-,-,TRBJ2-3,CASSLTDTQYF,TGTGCCAGCAGCTTAACAGATACGCAGTATTTT
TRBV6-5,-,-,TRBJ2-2,CASGRLEGTGELFF,TGTGCCAGCGGCAGACTAGAAGGGACCGGGGAGCTGTTTTTT
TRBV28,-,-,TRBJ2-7,CASSLGGAYAYEQYF,TGTGCCAGCAGTTTGGGCGGAGCCTACGCCTACGAGCAGTACTTC
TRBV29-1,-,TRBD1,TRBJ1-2,CSAGGAQGYGYTF,TGCAGCGCAGGGGGGGCGCAGGGCTATGGCTACACCTTC
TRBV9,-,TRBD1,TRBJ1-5,CASSEGAAWNQPQHF,TGTGCCAGCAGCGAGGGGGCTGCATGGAATCAGCCCCAGCATTTT
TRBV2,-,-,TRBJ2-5,CASSPQETQYF,TGTGCCAGCAGTCCCCAGGAGACCCAGTACTTC
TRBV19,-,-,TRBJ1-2,CASSIDYRGLRVFF,TGTGCCAGTAGTATAGATTATCGAGGGCTCCGGGTTTTCTTC
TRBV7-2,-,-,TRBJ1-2,CASSLGGYGYTF,TGTGCCAGCAGCTTAGGGGGCTATGGCTACACCTTC
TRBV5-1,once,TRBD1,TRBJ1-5,CASSLGQGANQPQHF,TGCGCCAGCAGCTTGGGTCAGGGGGCAAATCAGCCCCAGCATTTT